The 2 T cell receptor beta chains reported below all come from one sample, sequenced in a study of OX40 agonist ivuxolimab in advanced cancers. Generated by immunoSEQ multiplex PCR, the TCRdb table keeps only in-frame clones and is missing some. The sample holds more than 65,000 clones, 85% seen once. The input for sequencing was CD4+ or CD8+ T cells sorted from blood, taken in a trial of the OX40 agonist ivuxolimab. The receptors derive from an adult with an advanced solid tumor such as melanoma, head and neck, liver or kidney cancer.

This clone turned up a few times. CDR3 DNA: TGTGCCAGCAGCTTGGGTCGGGGCAGCAACTCGCGGGGCTACACCTTC. It translates to CASSLGRGSNSRGYTF. The rearrangement joins TRBV5-6 to TRBJ1-2; maybe TRBD1 (5 bases). This CDR3 region has 16 residues. CDR1 and CDR2 (germline): SGHDT, YYEEEE. Between the trimmed V and J ends, which lost 0 bases and 8 bases, there was a span of 20 bases.

The chain carries TRBV30 and TRBJ1-2; 8 nucleotides match TRBD1. The germline V gene encodes CDR1 GTSNPN and CDR2 SVGIG (reference sequence). Germline trimming cut 1 base from V and 7 bases from J; bases unmatched to any gene: 2. CDR3 length equals 12 residues. The CDR3 region is CAWSDDRGGYTF. In DNA, the CDR3 is TGTGCCTGGAGTGATGACAGGGGTGGCTACACCTTC.